The 21 T cell receptor beta chains presented below share a single source sample, sequenced in a study of T cell responses to AZD1222 COVID-19 vaccine. Assay: immunoSEQ multiplex PCR; the TCRdb copy retains only in-frame clones and omits some. The sample records roughly 100,000 clones, about 92% being singletons. Specimen: peripheral blood, collected on day 0 of AZD1222 vaccination. The receptor set was obtained from an adult in good health.

This chain uses TRBV11-1 with TRBJ1-6; the D is unclear. Looked up from germline, CDR1 is SGHAT and CDR2 is FQDESV (reference sequence). This CDR3 has 15 amino acids. Deletions cut 6 bases from V and 10 bases from J, with 19 bases between. The CDR3 DNA follows: TGTGCCAGCAGGTCAAATTCGGTGCCCCGGTCACCCCTCCACTTT. Protein product: CASRSNSVPRSPLHF.

The chain recombines TRBV5-1 with TRBJ2-3; TRBD2 matches at 10 bases. The CDR3 has 14 residues. The V gene end was trimmed by 4 bases and the J gene end by 3 bases; junction bases not matched to a gene: 2. Germline V gives CDR1 SGHRS, CDR2 YFSETQ. The CDR3 region is CASSQGLATDTQYF. The CDR3 DNA is TGCGCCAGCAGCCAGGGACTAGCGACAGATACGCAGTATTTT.

The chain couples TRBV7-2 to TRBJ1-1, with no clear D. The CDR3 loop spans 15 amino acids. Germline-derived CDR1 and CDR2 are SGHTA and FQGNSA. V lost 1 base to trimming and J lost 5 bases, with 14 bases between them. In DNA form, the CDR3 reads TGTGCCAGCAGCTTAGTGGGGTTTCTGAGGACTGAAGCTTTCTTT. Encoded protein: CASSLVGFLRTEAFF.

The chain couples TRBV10-3 to TRBJ2-1, with 8 positions matching TRBD2. From germline, CDR1 is ENHRY and CDR2 SYGVKD. The CDR3 runs 17 residues. V dropped 2 bases and J dropped 6; count of bases not matched to a gene: 12. The CDR3 here is CAISEPLGGATGNEQFF. Here the CDR3 DNA reads TGTGCCATCAGTGAGCCCCTCGGGGGGGCAACGGGCAATGAGCAGTTCTTC.

The chain links TRBV27 to TRBJ1-4; 8 nucleotides agree with TRBD1. Germline CDR1 is MNHEY and CDR2 is SMNVEV (reference sequence). The CDR3 covers 14 residues. V shed 6 bases and J 8 bases; nucleotides not matched to a gene: 8. CDR3 DNA: TGTGCCAGCAGCCGGACAGGGTGGAGCGAAAAACTGTTTTTT. Amino acids: CASSRTGWSEKLFF.

Comment on this clone: Within the sample, other DNA sequences also encode this same CDR3. The J gene is TRBJ1-3, the V gene TRBV5-4; D is unresolved. This CDR3 comprises 14 residues. The V gene lost 2 bases and the J gene lost 2 bases, with 8 bases spanning the gap. Germline V lookup: CDR1 SGHNT, CDR2 YYREEE (reference sequence). In DNA, the CDR3 is TGTGCCAGCAGCTTATGGGGAGCTGGAAACACCATATATTTT. The encoded protein is CASSLWGAGNTIYF.

This clone turned up a few times. The chain links TRBV15 to TRBJ2-7; no clear D gene. Germline V gene data show CDR1 as LNHNV and CDR2 as YYDKDF (reference sequence). This CDR3 is 14 amino acids long. V lost 0 bases and J 2 bases, leaving 8 bases between the germline ends. Here the CDR3 reads CATSRDKGTYEQYF. The CDR3 bases are TGTGCCACCAGCAGAGATAAGGGAACCTACGAGCAGTACTTC.

V is TRBV4-1 and J is TRBJ1-6, with a possible D match to TRBD1 (5 bases). The CDR3 has 18 amino acids. Trimming took 4 bases from V and 3 from J, leaving 19 bases between them. In germline, CDR1 is MGHRA, CDR2 YSYEKL. CDR3: CASSPTMGGRDYNSPLHF. The CDR3 coding sequence is TGCGCCAGCAGCCCAACCATGGGGGGTCGGGACTATAATTCACCCCTCCACTTT.

The genes are TRBV7-9 and TRBJ2-7, with D perhaps assigned TRBD1 or TRBD2 (7 bases each). From germline, CDR1 is SEHNR and CDR2 FQNEAQ (reference sequence). Trimming took off 5 bases at V and 3 bases at J, with 20 bases between the two ends. CDR3 length: 16 amino acids. The CDR3 sequence is CASSRGFGGTVYEQYF. The CDR3 DNA follows: TGTGCCAGCAGCCGCGGGTTCGGGGGGACAGTCTACGAGCAGTACTTC.

CDR3 amino acids: CASSLPPGDRNYGYTF. CDR3 nucleotides: TGTGCCAGCAGCTTGCCCCCTGGGGACAGAAACTATGGCTACACCTTC. V usage is TRBV5-4 and J usage is TRBJ1-2; 7 bases map to TRBD1. V shed 1 base and J 2 bases; nucleotides not matched to a gene: 8. This CDR3 comprises 16 residues. Germline CDR1 is SGHNT and CDR2 is YYREEE (reference sequence).

V is TRBV10-3 and J is TRBJ2-6; TRBD1 might be the D (6 bases). Germline V gene sequence: CDR1 ENHRY, CDR2 SYGVKD. The V end lost 7 bases, the J end lost 0 bases, and 13 bases lay between the germline ends. The CDR3 extends over 16 amino acids. CDR3 protein: CAIKKGTLSGANVLTF. CDR3 coding DNA: TGTGCCATCAAAAAGGGGACACTCTCTGGGGCCAACGTCCTGACTTTC.

This clone has more than one count but fewer than ten. The J gene is TRBJ2-5, the V gene TRBV2; D is undetermined. Germline V CDR1 and CDR2: SNHLY, FYNNEI. V was clipped by 8 bases and J by 1 base, with 8 bases between them. This CDR3 comprises 12 residues. The CDR3 sequence: CASGSSQETQYF. CDR3 in DNA: TGTGCCAGCGGGTCCAGCCAAGAGACCCAGTACTTC. The full variable domain, in which reference TRBV2 and TRBJ2-5 provide the parts outside the CDR3, is EPEVTQTPSHQVTQMGQEVILRCVPISNHLYFYWYRQILGQKVEFLVSFYNNEISEKSEIFDDQFSVERPDGSNFTLKIRSTKLEDSAMYFCASGSSQETQYFGPGTRLLVL.

The rearrangement uses TRBV4-2 and TRBJ2-2; D is perhaps TRBD2 (5 bases). The CDR3 is made up of 15 amino acids. With 0 bases removed from V and 5 bases from J, the gap between germline ends came to 10 bases. The germline V gene encodes CDR1 LGHNA and CDR2 YNFKEQ. The CDR3 DNA is TGTGCCAGCAGCCAAGATGGGCCGGGGACCGGGGAGCTGTTTTTT. It yields the protein CASSQDGPGTGELFF.

The gene calls are TRBV2 and TRBJ1-2; weak D call: TRBD1 (5 bases). Germline CDR1 reads SNHLY; CDR2 reads FYNNEI. CDR3 length: 15 residues. V lost 1 base, J lost 0 bases, and 9 bases lay in between. The CDR3 loop is CASSEGTRANYGYTF. CDR3 DNA: TGTGCCAGCAGTGAAGGGACAAGAGCTAACTATGGCTACACCTTC.

The V and J genes are TRBV5-4 and TRBJ2-7; TRBD2 matches at 11 bases. The CDR3 sequence is 15 residues long. Germline CDR1 reads SGHNT; CDR2 reads YYREEE (reference sequence). V lost 2 bases to trimming and J lost 4 bases; unmatched junction nucleotides: 5. This CDR3 reads CASSLLAGVGYEQYF. CDR3 nucleotides: TGTGCCAGCAGCTTACTAGCGGGGGTTGGGTACGAGCAGTACTTC.

This clone was counted between two and nine times. The V and J genes are TRBV10-3 and TRBJ2-5; 8 bases agree with TRBD1. Germline V gene lookup returns CDR1 ENHRY and CDR2 SYGVKD. This CDR3 comprises 13 residues. V shed 7 bases, J shed 5 bases, and the junction held 6 bases outside the gene matches. CDR3: CAITGRQGETQYF. For the CDR3, the DNA is TGTGCCATCACCGGAAGACAGGGGGAGACCCAGTACTTC.

V usage is TRBV30 and J usage is TRBJ2-7; 11 bases are a match to TRBD2. There are 14 residues in the CDR3. With V trimmed by 4 bases and J by 3 bases, 5 bases remained unmatched. CDR1 is GTSNPN and CDR2 is SVGIG in the germline V gene (reference sequence). The CDR3 is CAWTKGTSGYEQYF. The CDR3 nucleotides are TGTGCCTGGACAAAAGGGACTAGCGGCTACGAGCAGTACTTC.

The chain recombines TRBV19 with TRBJ1-1; 7 nucleotides line up with TRBD1. V lost 3 bases to trimming and J lost 0 bases; unmatched junction nucleotides: 7. The CDR3 runs 16 residues. Germline CDR1 and CDR2: LNHDA and SQIVND (reference sequence). CDR3: CASSMGAGTVNTEAFF. CDR3 in DNA: TGTGCCAGTAGTATGGGGGCCGGGACAGTGAACACTGAAGCTTTCTTT.

The chain is built from TRBV19 and TRBJ1-5; D perhaps matches TRBD1 (5 bases). CDR3 length equals 16 residues. In germline, CDR1 is LNHDA, CDR2 SQIVND (reference sequence). V dropped 5 bases and J dropped 0 bases, with 14 bases sitting between them. The CDR3 nucleotides read TGTGCCAGTAGTGGGACTGGAAGCTATAGCAATCAGCCCCAGCATTTT. As protein: CASSGTGSYSNQPQHF.

The V and J genes are TRBV2 and TRBJ2-5; 8 bases line up with TRBD2. V shed 6 bases and J 1 base; nucleotides not matched to a gene: 4. The CDR3 loop spans 14 amino acids. Germline V gives CDR1 SNHLY, CDR2 FYNNEI. The CDR3 is CASRVRGGQETQYF. The CDR3 bases are TGTGCCAGCAGGGTCCGGGGGGGCCAAGAGACCCAGTACTTC.

The chain employs TRBV7-9 and TRBJ2-5; the D is unclear. This CDR3 is built from 12 residues. CDR1 and CDR2 (germline): SEHNR, FQNEAQ (reference sequence). Trimming shortened V by 1 base and J by 4 bases, and 4 bases separated the two germline ends. Here the CDR3 reads CASSLVRETQYF. The CDR3 DNA reads as TGTGCCAGCAGCTTAGTCCGAGAGACCCAGTACTTC. The full variable domain, its missing parts supplied by reference TRBV7-9 and TRBJ2-5, is DTGVSQNPRHKITKRGQNVTFRCDPISEHNRLYWYRQTLGQGPEFLTYFQNEAQLEKSRLLSDRFSAERPKGSFSTLEIQRTEQGDSAMYLCASSLVRETQYFGPGTRLLVL.